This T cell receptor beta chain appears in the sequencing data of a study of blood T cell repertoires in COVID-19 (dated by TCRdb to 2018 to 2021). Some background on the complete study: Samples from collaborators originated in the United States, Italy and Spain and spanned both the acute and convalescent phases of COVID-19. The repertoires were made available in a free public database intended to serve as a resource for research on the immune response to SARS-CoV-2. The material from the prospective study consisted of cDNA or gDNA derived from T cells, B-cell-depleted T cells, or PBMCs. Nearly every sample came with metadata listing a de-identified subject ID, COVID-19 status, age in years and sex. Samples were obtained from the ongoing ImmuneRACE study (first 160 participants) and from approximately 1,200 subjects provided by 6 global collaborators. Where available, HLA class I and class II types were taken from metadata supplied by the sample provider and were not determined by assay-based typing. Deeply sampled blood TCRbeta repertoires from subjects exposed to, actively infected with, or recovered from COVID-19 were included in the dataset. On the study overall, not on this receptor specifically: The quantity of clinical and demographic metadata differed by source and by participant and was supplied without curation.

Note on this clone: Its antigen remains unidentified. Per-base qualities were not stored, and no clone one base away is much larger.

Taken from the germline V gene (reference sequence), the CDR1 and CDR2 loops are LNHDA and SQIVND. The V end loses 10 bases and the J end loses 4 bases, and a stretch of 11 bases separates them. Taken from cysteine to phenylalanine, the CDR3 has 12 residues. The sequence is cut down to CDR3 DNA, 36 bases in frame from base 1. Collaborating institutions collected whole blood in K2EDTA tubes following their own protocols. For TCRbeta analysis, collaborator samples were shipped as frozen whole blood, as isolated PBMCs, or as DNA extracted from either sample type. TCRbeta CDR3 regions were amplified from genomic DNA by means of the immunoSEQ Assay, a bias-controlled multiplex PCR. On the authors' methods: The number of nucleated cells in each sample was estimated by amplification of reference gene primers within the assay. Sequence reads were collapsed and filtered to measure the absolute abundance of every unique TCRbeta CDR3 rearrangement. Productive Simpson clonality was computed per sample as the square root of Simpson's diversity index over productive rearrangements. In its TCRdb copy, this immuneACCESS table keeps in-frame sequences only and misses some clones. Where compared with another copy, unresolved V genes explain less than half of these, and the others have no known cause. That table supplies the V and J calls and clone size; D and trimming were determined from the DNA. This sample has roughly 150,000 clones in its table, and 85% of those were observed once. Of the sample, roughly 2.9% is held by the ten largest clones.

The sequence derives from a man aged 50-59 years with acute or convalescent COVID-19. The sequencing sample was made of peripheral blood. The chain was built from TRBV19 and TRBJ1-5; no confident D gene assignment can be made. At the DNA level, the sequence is TGTGCCACCCAGGTGTGGAATCAGCCCCAGCATTTT. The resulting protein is CATQVWNQPQHF.